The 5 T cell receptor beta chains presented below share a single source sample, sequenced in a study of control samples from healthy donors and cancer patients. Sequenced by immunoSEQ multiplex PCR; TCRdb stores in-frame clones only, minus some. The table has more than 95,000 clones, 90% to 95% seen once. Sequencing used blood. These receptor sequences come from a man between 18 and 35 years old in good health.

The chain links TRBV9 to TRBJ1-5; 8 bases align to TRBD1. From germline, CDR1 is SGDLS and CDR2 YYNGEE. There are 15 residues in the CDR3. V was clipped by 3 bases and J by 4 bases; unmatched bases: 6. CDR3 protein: CASSATGGGNQPQHF. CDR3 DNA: TGTGCCAGCAGCGCCACAGGGGGTGGAAATCAGCCCCAGCATTTT.

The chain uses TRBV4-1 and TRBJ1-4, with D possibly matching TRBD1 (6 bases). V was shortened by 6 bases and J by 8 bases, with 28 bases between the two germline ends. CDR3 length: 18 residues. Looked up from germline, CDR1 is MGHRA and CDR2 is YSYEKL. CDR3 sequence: CASSQRGGKDRPSEKLFF. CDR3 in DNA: TGCGCCAGCAGTCAACGTGGGGGAAAGGACAGACCCTCGGAAAAACTGTTTTTT.

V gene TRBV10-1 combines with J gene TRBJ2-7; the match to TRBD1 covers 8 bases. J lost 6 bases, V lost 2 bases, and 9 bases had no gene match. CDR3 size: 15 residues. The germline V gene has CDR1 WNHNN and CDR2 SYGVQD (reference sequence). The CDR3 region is CASSEKGQGASEQYF. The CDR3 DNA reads TGCGCCAGCAGTGAGAAAGGCCAGGGGGCTAGCGAGCAGTACTTC.

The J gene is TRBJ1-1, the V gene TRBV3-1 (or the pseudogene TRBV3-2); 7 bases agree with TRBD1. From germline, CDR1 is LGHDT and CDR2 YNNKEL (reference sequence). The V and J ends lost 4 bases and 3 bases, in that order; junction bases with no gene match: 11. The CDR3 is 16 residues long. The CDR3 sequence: CASSRLGQTGHTEAFF. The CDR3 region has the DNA TGTGCCAGCAGCCGTCTGGGACAGACCGGCCACACTGAAGCTTTCTTT.

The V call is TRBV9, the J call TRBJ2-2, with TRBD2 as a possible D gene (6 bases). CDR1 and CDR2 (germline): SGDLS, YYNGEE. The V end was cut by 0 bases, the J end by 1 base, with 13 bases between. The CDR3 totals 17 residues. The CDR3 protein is CASSVGLAVKNTGELFF. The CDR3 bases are TGTGCCAGCAGCGTAGGATTAGCGGTAAAGAACACCGGGGAGCTGTTTTTT.